Below, one T cell receptor beta chain is given with its context. The data were taken from a study of blood T cell repertoires in COVID-19. Study context: Researchers got acute and convalescent COVID-19 samples from the United States, Italy and Spain. Sources were T cells, B-cell-depleted T cells, or PBMCs; the material itself was cDNA or gDNA.

Per the original data handling: Amplification from reference gene primers served as the basis for estimated nucleated cell counts. Assay used: immunoSEQ multiplex PCR; TCRdb lists only in-frame clones, some missing. V and J calls and clone size follow that table, whereas D and trimming were derived from the DNA. The table includes tens of thousands of clones, about 75% detected once. This CDR3 is built from 17 residues. Germline loops: CDR1 SGHNT, CDR2 YYREEE (reference sequence). V gave up 0 bases and J gave up 6 bases, with 18 bases separating them. The rearrangement joins TRBV5-4 to TRBJ2-2; a possible D gene is TRBD2 (7 bases). This sequence originates from a human donor in a cohort sampled during active COVID-19. The sequencing input was peripheral blood. The CDR3 sequence: CASSLGRGTKVAGELFF. CDR3 DNA sequence: TGTGCCAGCAGCTTGGGGAGGGGGACTAAGGTGGCCGGGGAGCTGTTTTTT.